This entry describes one T cell receptor beta chain. The antigen remains unidentified. This record belongs to a study of regulatory T cells in long-lasting Graves disease. Study results and caveats: TRBV28 was favored in persistent disease, as were TRBJ1-2 and TRBJ2-5.

The TCR beta library used iRepertoire HTBI primers with Arm-PCR amplification of CDR3. Under the authors' procedure: Identified across the samples were approximately 60 TRBV segments and roughly 14 TRBJ segments. TCRdb reprocessed the multiplex PCR reads with MiXCR, giving one entry per CDR3 protein. TCRdb's processing, not the study's, gives the V and J calls here. Here the sample spans about 660,000 distinct CDR3 sequences, roughly 30% being singletons. The germline V gene encodes CDR1 GTSNPN and CDR2 SVGIG (reference sequence). V lost 0 bases and J 0 bases, leaving 6 bases between the germline ends. There are 13 residues in the CDR3. Time point described: persistent/refractory GD, antithyroid drugs over 5 years with positive TRAb. PBMC-derived RNA was used for the TCR library.

The material was peripheral blood mononuclear cells (PBMCs), obtained when the disease was refractory, from a patient treated with antithyroid drugs. The source of this sequence is a female donor with Graves disease. The genes are TRBV30 and TRBJ2-7; D is possibly TRBD2 (5 bases). The CDR3 protein is CAWSVTSSYEQYF. CDR3 DNA: TGTGCCTGGAGTGTAACTAGCTCCTACGAGCAGTACTTC.